This T cell receptor beta chain was sequenced during a study of blood T cells in healthy people across ages. Together with a sample-barcoded 5' primer, a J-beta primer mix was included in a second PCR lasting about 7 to 12 cycles. Each single sample gave us at least 2.5 million CDR3-containing paired-end reads. MiXCR, run by TCRdb on the 5' RACE reads, gives a single entry per CDR3 protein. The data contain about 730,000 distinct CDR3 sequences, roughly 44% of them singletons. Notes on the study in general: Compared with aged donors, long-lived donors showed fewer expanded clones, suggesting selection.

About this clonotype itself: Its antigen is as yet unknown.

Each donor supplied ten milliliters of peripheral blood. In germline, CDR1 is DFQATT, CDR2 SNEGSKA (reference sequence). CDR3 length equals 15 residues. V gene TRBV20-1 combines with J gene TRBJ2-5; 9 bases align to TRBD1. The J call may be mistaken, given a closer DNA end match to TRBJ2-7. This sequence was found in a woman aged 55-69 years in good health. The sequencing input was blood. The CDR3 protein is CSARAPTGGSIEQYF. CDR3 bases: TGCAGTGCTAGAGCCCCGACAGGGGGGTCTATCGAGCAGTACTTC.